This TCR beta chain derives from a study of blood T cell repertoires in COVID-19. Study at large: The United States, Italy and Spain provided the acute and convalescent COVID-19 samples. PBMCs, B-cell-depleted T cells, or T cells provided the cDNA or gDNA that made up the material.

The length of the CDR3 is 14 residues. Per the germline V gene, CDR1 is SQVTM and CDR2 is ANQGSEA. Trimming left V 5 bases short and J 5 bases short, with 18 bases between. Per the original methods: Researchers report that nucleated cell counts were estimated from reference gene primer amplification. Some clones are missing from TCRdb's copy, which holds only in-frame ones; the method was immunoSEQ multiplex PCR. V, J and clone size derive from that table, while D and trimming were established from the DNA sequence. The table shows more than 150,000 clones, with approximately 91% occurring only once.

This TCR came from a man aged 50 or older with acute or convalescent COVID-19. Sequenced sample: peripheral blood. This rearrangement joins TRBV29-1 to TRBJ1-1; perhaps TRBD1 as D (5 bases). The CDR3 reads CSVSGWGGKTEAFF. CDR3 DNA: TGCAGCGTTTCAGGGTGGGGGGGGAAGACTGAAGCTTTCTTT.